This passage covers 15 T cell receptor beta chains from one sample sequenced in a study of vaccination and CD4 T cells after COVID-19. No antigen has been assigned to these receptors. Sample treatment: 10-day PBMC culture with coronavirus spike peptide pools or control peptides (ViraFEST assay). The Oncomine TCR Beta short-read assay was applied to DNA of cultured CD4+ T cells. TCRdb re-derived calls from the PCR reads in MiXCR, one entry per CDR3 protein. Of roughly 15,000 distinct CDR3 sequences in the sample, approximately 57% were seen once. Sequences were obtained from CD4+ T cells from blood, cultured in vitro. The receptor source for this set is a human donor who had recovered from COVID-19.

The V and J genes are TRBV21-1 and TRBJ2-4; TRBD2 reflects the table's D call only, with no check against the DNA. TRBV21-1 is a pseudogene. The CDR3 is 16 amino acids. CDR3 DNA: TGTGCCAGCAGCAAGCCCCGGACTAGCTCCAAAAACATTCAGTACTTC. Translated: CASSKPRTSSKNIQYF.

V is TRBV20-1 and J is TRBJ2-5; no clear D. V was clipped by 6 bases and J by 7 bases, with 12 bases between them. The CDR3 has 11 residues. Germline V gives CDR1 DFQATT, CDR2 SNEGSKA (reference sequence). CDR3 amino acids: CSAAKDGTQYF. The CDR3 DNA reads as TGCAGTGCCGCGAAAGACGGGACCCAGTACTTC.

This chain links TRBV5-1 with TRBJ1-2; no definite D call. Trimming left V 4 bases short and J 5 bases short, with 9 bases between. This CDR3 contains 12 residues. Germline V CDR1 and CDR2: SGHRS, YFSETQ. DNA for the CDR3: TGCGCCAGCAGCCCGGACGAATATGGCTACACCTTC. Protein product: CASSPDEYGYTF. Variable domain in full (rest from reference TRBV5-1 and TRBJ1-2): KAGVTQTPRYLIKTRGQQVTLSCSPISGHRSVSWYQQTPGQGLQFLFEYFSETQRNKGNFPGRFSGRQFSNSRSEMNVSTLELGDSALYLCASSPDEYGYTFGSGTRLTVV.

The chain links TRBV11-2 to TRBJ1-4; a weak D match, TRBD1 (5 bases). Trimming stripped 5 bases from V and 8 bases from J, with 12 bases between. This CDR3 spans 13 amino acids. Germline lookup yields CDR1 SGHAT and CDR2 FQNNGV. CDR3 sequence: CASSPGSREKLFF. In DNA, the CDR3 is TGTGCCAGCAGCCCAGGGTCCCGCGAAAAACTGTTTTTT.

The CDR3 is CASSPTNQPQHF. The DNA for the CDR3 is TGTGCCAGCAGCCCAACCAATCAGCCCCAGCATTTT. The chain combines TRBV12-3 or TRBV12-4 with TRBJ1-5; no clear D gene. V gave up 6 bases and J gave up 3 bases, with 6 bases separating them. There are 12 residues in the CDR3.

The gene calls are TRBV28 and TRBJ1-1, with 8 bases that match TRBD1. After removal of 5 bases from V and 12 bases from J, the junction contained 11 bases not matched to a gene. In germline, CDR1 is MDHEN, CDR2 SYDVKM. This CDR3 has 13 amino acids. CDR3 coding DNA: TGTGCCAGCAGTCCTCAGGACAGGGCGATGACTTTCTTT. This sequence encodes CASSPQDRAMTFF. Supplemented by reference TRBV28 and TRBJ1-1, the full variable domain reads DVKVTQSSRYLVKRTGEKVFLECVQDMDHENMFWYRQDPGLGLRLIYFSYDVKMKEKGDIPEGYSVSREKKERFSLILESASTNQTSMYLCASSPQDRAMTFFGQGTRLTVV.

The chain employs TRBV7-2 and TRBJ2-1; 13 bases align to TRBD2. Germline values: CDR1 SGHTA, CDR2 FQGNSA. The CDR3 covers 16 residues. V gave up 0 bases and J gave up 7 bases; unmatched junction bases: 3. The CDR3 here is CASSLARTSGSNEQFF. As DNA, the CDR3 is TGTGCCAGCAGCTTAGCTAGGACTAGCGGGAGTAATGAGCAGTTCTTC.

The chain combines TRBV7-2 with TRBJ1-2; perhaps TRBD1 as D (6 bases). The V end was cut by 1 base, the J end by 6 bases, with 15 bases between. The CDR3 loop spans 15 amino acids. From germline, CDR1 is SGHTA and CDR2 FQGNSA. The CDR3 sequence: CASSLGRGSRNGYTF. CDR3 DNA sequence: TGTGCCAGCAGCTTAGGCAGGGGTTCGCGGAATGGCTACACCTTC.

In this sample, this clonotype turned up once. V gene TRBV5-6 combines with J gene TRBJ1-5; D not resolved. The CDR3 covers 14 residues. Trimming cost V 1 base and J 3 bases, with 8 bases left between them. CDR1 is SGHDT and CDR2 is YYEEEE in the germline V gene. As DNA, the CDR3 is TGTGCCAGCAGCTTGATAGGGCACAATCAGCCCCAGCATTTT. Amino acids: CASSLIGHNQPQHF.

This clonotype has just a few counts. The chain is built from TRBV20-1 and TRBJ1-5; D is ambiguous. Germline CDR1 reads DFQATT; CDR2 reads SNEGSKA (reference sequence). The CDR3 has 16 residues. Trimming shortened V by 0 bases and J by 0 bases, and 12 bases separated the two germline ends. The CDR3 bases are TGCAGTGCTAGAGATGTGGGCGGTTATAGCAATCAGCCCCAGCATTTT. Residues: CSARDVGGYSNQPQHF.

This clonotype was found once. The CDR3 DNA is TGTGCCAGCAGTTCCAGGGACAGGCCGAATCAGCCCCAGCATTTT. As protein: CASSSRDRPNQPQHF. The genes are TRBV2 and TRBJ1-5, with 8 positions matching TRBD1. The length of the CDR3 is 15 residues. Germline V gives CDR1 SNHLY, CDR2 FYNNEI. The V segment lost 5 bases and the J segment 4 bases; nucleotides outside the gene matches: 7.

This chain connects TRBV10-3 to TRBJ2-5, with D perhaps assigned TRBD1 or TRBD2 (5 bases each). V was cut by 6 bases and J by 1 base, with 12 bases left in between. The germline V gene has CDR1 ENHRY and CDR2 SYGVKD. The CDR3 has 14 residues. CDR3 DNA: TGTGCCATCAGACGGGACGGCTTCCAAGAGACCCAGTACTTC. Its protein is CAIRRDGFQETQYF.

This rearrangement joins TRBV20-1 to TRBJ2-3, with a tentative D call TRBD2 (6 bases). V was trimmed by 3 bases and J by 1 base, leaving 14 bases between them. Per germline, CDR1 DFQATT and CDR2 SNEGSKA (reference sequence). The CDR3 contains 15 residues. The DNA of the CDR3 is TGCAGTGCTAGTCCCTCGGCTAGCGGCACAGATACGCAGTATTTT. As protein: CSASPSASGTDTQYF.

In DNA form, the CDR3 reads TGTGCCATCACCCGGGACAGAGATCGGACCGGGGAGCTGTTTTTT. It encodes CAITRDRDRTGELFF. V is TRBV10-3 and J is TRBJ2-2; TRBD1 aligns across 7 bases. The germline CDR1 and CDR2 sequences are ENHRY and SYGVKD. V lost 7 bases and J lost 5; bases outside the gene matches: 10. CDR3 size: 15 residues.

The chain employs TRBV5-1 and TRBJ2-7, with 10 bases aligning to TRBD1. CDR1 and CDR2 from the germline V gene are SGHRS and YFSETQ. Trimming took 4 bases from V and 6 from J; bases not matched to a gene: 7. The CDR3 covers 14 residues. CDR3 protein: CASSLRQGASEQYF. CDR3 DNA sequence: TGCGCCAGCAGCCTACGACAGGGGGCGTCCGAGCAGTACTTC. Combining the CDR3 with reference TRBV5-1 and TRBJ2-7 gives the whole variable domain KAGVTQTPRYLIKTRGQQVTLSCSPISGHRSVSWYQQTPGQGLQFLFEYFSETQRNKGNFPGRFSGRQFSNSRSEMNVSTLELGDSALYLCASSLRQGASEQYFGPGTRLTVT.